This is a list of T cell receptor beta chains from one sample in a study of the immune and genomic landscape of osteosarcoma. Generated by immunoSEQ multiplex PCR, the TCRdb table keeps only in-frame clones and is missing some. Of several thousand clones in the sample, 71% were seen once. The material sequenced was osteosarcoma tumor tissue from the femur. The receptors derive from a human donor with osteosarcoma. Each CDR3 is given with its conserved first and last residue. The order of the fields is D gene, J gene, clone size, V gene, CDR3 protein, CDR3 DNA. The D gene is left open where the match is weak. Size is stated for part of the rows, as once, few or many counts, or as a class when the clone is expanded.

TRBD1 | TRBJ1-5 | - | TRBV5-1 | CASSLTGGASNQPQHF | TGCGCCAGCAGCTTGACAGGGGGCGCCTCTAATCAGCCCCAGCATTTT
- | TRBJ2-1 | - | TRBV25-1 | CASRGRETPLLLGEQFF | TGTGCCAGCAGAGGCCGGGAAACACCTTTATTGCTGGGTGAGCAGTTCTTC
TRBD1 | TRBJ1-3 | - | TRBV15 | CATSRTGNIGNTIYF | TGTGCCACCAGCAGGACAGGGAATATTGGAAACACCATATATTTT
TRBD2 | TRBJ2-1 | - | TRBV7-9 | CASSLVGGRSYNEQFF | TGTGCCAGCAGCTTAGTAGGCGGGAGGTCCTACAATGAGCAGTTCTTC
- | TRBJ1-4 | once | TRBV7-9 | CASRSDEKLFF | TGTGCCAGCAGATCGGATGAAAAACTGTTTTTT
- | TRBJ2-1 | few | TRBV5-6 | CASSLGQSNYNEQFF | TGTGCCAGCAGCTTGGGACAGAGTAATTACAATGAGCAGTTCTTC
- | TRBJ1-5 | - | TRBV15 | CATSRVRVAQPQHF | TGTGCCACCAGCAGAGTGAGGGTTGCCCAGCCCCAGCATTTT
TRBD1 | TRBJ2-1 | - | TRBV30 | CAWSPGQGYNEQFF | TGTGCCTGGAGCCCGGGACAGGGCTACAATGAGCAGTTCTTC
- | TRBJ2-3 | - | TRBV5-1 | CASSQDLTDTQYF | TGCGCCAGCAGCCAGGACCTCACAGATACGCAGTATTTT
- | TRBJ2-1 | - | TRBV6-4 | CASSADLRNEQFF | TGTGCCAGCAGTGCGGACCTACGGAATGAGCAGTTCTTC
- | TRBJ1-2 | - | TRBV27 | CASSSRDSRGYGYTF | TGTGCCAGCAGTTCTCGGGACTCCCGAGGCTATGGCTACACCTTC
TRBD2 | TRBJ2-2 | - | TRBV30 | CAWSAGLAGVIGELFF | TGTGCCTGGAGTGCGGGACTAGCGGGAGTTATCGGGGAGCTGTTTTTT
- | TRBJ1-1 | - | TRBV6-5 | CASSYSNRPRTEAFF | TGTGCCAGCAGTTACTCGAACAGACCCCGAACTGAAGCTTTCTTT
TRBD2 | TRBJ2-5 | - | TRBV18 | CASSSTSGREETQYF | TGTGCCAGCTCTTCGACTAGCGGGAGGGAAGAGACCCAGTACTTC
- | TRBJ2-7 | - | TRBV19 | CASRGTVAAEQYF | TGTGCCAGTAGGGGGACGGTCGCCGCCGAGCAGTACTTC
TRBD2 | TRBJ2-3 | few | TRBV6-5 | CASRRLAGEPDTQYF | TGTGCCAGCAGAAGACTAGCGGGAGAACCAGATACGCAGTATTTT
- | TRBJ1-1 | - | TRBV11-3 | CASSYASGTEAFF | TGTGCCAGCAGTTACGCATCCGGGACTGAAGCTTTCTTT
TRBD2 | TRBJ2-3 | few | TRBV5-4 | CASSPPFGKREVGTDTQYF | TGTGCCAGCAGCCCTCCCTTTGGGAAGCGGGAGGTGGGCACAGATACGCAGTATTTT
- | TRBJ2-1 | - | TRBV7-9 | CASSLPTRYNEQFF | TGTGCCAGCAGCCTTCCAACGCGATACAATGAGCAGTTCTTC
- | TRBJ2-1 | - | TRBV20-1 | CSAREDLF | TGCAGTGCTAGAGAGGACCTCTTC
- | TRBJ2-7 | - | TRBV4-2 | CASSQGNRRDEQYF | TGTGCCAGCAGCCAAGGTAACAGGAGGGACGAGCAGTACTTC
- | TRBJ1-1 | - | TRBV27 | CASSSPGGWTEAFF | TGTGCCAGCAGTTCCCCCGGGGGCTGGACTGAAGCTTTCTTT
- | TRBJ2-7 | few | TRBV7-2 | CASSLASRAYEQYF | TGTGCCAGCAGCCTGGCCAGCAGAGCCTACGAGCAGTACTTC
- | TRBJ2-2 | - | TRBV19 | CASSIRQFQGNTGELFF | TGTGCCAGTAGTATACGCCAGTTTCAGGGGAACACCGGGGAGCTGTTTTTT
- | TRBJ1-5 | once | TRBV28 | CASSSTYQGYQPQHF | TGTGCCAGCAGTTCAACATACCAGGGGTATCAGCCCCAGCATTTT
- | TRBJ1-1 | - | TRBV7-2 | CASSLLPEGDTEAFF | TGTGCCAGCAGCTTACTACCCGAAGGGGACACTGAAGCTTTCTTT
- | TRBJ1-1 | few | TRBV7-9 | CASSLAGEPNTEAFF | TGTGCCAGCAGCTTAGCGGGGGAACCGAACACTGAAGCTTTCTTT
TRBD1 | TRBJ2-5 | - | TRBV7-9 | CASSLDRGQETQYF | TGTGCCAGCAGCTTAGACAGGGGGCAAGAGACCCAGTACTTC
- | TRBJ2-2 | - | TRBV6-1 | CASGRGMNTGELFF | TGTGCCAGTGGGAGGGGGATGAACACCGGGGAGCTGTTTTTT
TRBD1 | TRBJ2-7 | - | TRBV7-2 | CASSLQGADSYEQYF | TGTGCCAGCAGCTTACAGGGGGCTGACTCCTACGAGCAGTACTTC
TRBD1 | TRBJ1-4 | - | TRBV2 | CASSSDRAKGEKLFF | TGTGCCAGCAGCAGCGACAGGGCTAAAGGGGAAAAACTGTTTTTT
TRBD2 | TRBJ2-1 | - | TRBV12-5 | CASGSGTSDNEQFF | TGTGCTAGTGGTTCCGGGACTAGCGACAATGAGCAGTTCTTC
TRBD1 | TRBJ2-5 | - | TRBV6-5 | CASSYSGTGGETQYF | TGTGCCAGCAGTTACTCGGGGACAGGCGGAGAGACCCAGTACTTC
- | TRBJ2-7 | - | TRBV5-6 | CASRNLYEQYF | TGTGCCAGCAGAAACCTCTACGAGCAGTACTTC
- | TRBJ2-7 | - | TRBV7-7 | CASSQSSYEQYF | TGTGCCAGCAGCCAGAGCTCCTACGAGCAGTACTTC
TRBD1 | TRBJ1-5 | - | TRBV19 | CASSIPGTGTQPQHF | TGTGCCAGTAGTATCCCCGGGACAGGGACTCAGCCCCAGCATTTT
TRBD2 | TRBJ2-7 | - | TRBV29-1 | CSVRLAGAREQYF | TGCAGCGTGCGACTAGCGGGAGCTCGTGAGCAGTACTTC
TRBD2 | TRBJ2-3 | - | TRBV7-9 | CASSPGLALYF | TGTGCCAGCAGTCCGGGACTAGCCTTGTATTTT
TRBD1 | TRBJ2-6 | - | TRBV5-1 | CASSPQDRGPWGANVLTF | TGCGCCAGCAGCCCGCAAGACAGGGGCCCTTGGGGGGCCAACGTCCTGACTTTC
TRBD1 | TRBJ1-1 | few | TRBV7-9 | CASSLRDRGPEAFF | TGTGCCAGCAGCTTAAGGGACAGGGGACCTGAAGCTTTCTTT